This T cell receptor (beta chain) stems from a study of CXCR3 chemokines and chemotherapy response in bladder cancer (dated by TCRdb to between 2021 and 2022). Turning to the overall study: The study set out to examine whether the activity of the CXCR3 chemokine system within tumors predicted response to chemotherapy in human bladder cancer.

Library preparation was by PCR. The data were produced on an Illumina HiSeq 2500. TCRdb ran its own pipeline on the public reads, namely fastp trimming at Q25 and MiXCR clone calling, and kept in-frame beta chains. Entries that share a CDR3 protein sequence are merged under the most common genes and DNA. This sample lists around 13,000 distinct CDR3 sequences; approximately 13% were detected once. The ten largest clones represent 25% to 30% of the sample. Concerning this clonotype: It lacks a known antigen. No base qualities exist here, and no much larger clone lies one base off it.

The sequence was collected from a human donor with bladder cancer that did not respond to neoadjuvant chemotherapy. This specimen was taken from a patient whose treatment included neoadjuvant chemotherapy.

The nucleotide sequence reads as follows: TGCAGTGCGGAACAGGGGGTGGGTCAGCCCCAGCATTTT. Translated, this is CSAEQGVGQPQHF. The sequence is built from TRBV20-1 and TRBJ1-5, and 8 junctional nucleotides match TRBD1. CDR3 length: 13 amino acids, cysteine to phenylalanine. The read is trimmed to its CDR3 DNA, 39 bases read in frame from base 1. Ends trimmed: V by 6 bases, J by 6 bases; bases unmatched to a gene: 7. CDR1 and CDR2, looked up from the germline V gene (reference sequence), are DFQATT and SNEGSKA.